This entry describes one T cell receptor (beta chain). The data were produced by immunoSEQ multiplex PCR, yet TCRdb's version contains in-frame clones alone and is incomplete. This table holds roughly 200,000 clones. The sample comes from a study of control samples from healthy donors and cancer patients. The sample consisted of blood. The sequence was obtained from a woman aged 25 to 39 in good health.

In DNA form, the CDR3 reads TGTGCCAGCAGCCCAAGATCATGGGGTAGCACAGATACGCAGTATTTT. As protein: CASSPRSWGSTDTQYF. The chain joins TRBV7-9 to TRBJ2-3; D not resolved. The V and J ends lost 5 bases and 0 bases respectively, with 15 bases between them. Looked up from germline, CDR1 is SEHNR and CDR2 is FQNEAQ (reference sequence). The CDR3 has 16 residues.